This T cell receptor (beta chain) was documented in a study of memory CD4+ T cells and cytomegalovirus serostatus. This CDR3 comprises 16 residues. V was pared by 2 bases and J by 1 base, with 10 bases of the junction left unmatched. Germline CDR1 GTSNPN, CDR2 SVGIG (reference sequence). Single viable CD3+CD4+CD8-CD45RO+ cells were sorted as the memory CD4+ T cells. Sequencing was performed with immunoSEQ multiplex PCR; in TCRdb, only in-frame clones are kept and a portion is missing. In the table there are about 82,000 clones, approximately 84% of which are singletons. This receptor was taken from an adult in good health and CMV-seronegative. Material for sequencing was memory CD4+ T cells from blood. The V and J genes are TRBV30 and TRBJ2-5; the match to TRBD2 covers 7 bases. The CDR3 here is CAWSLGQGTIQETQYF. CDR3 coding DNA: TGTGCCTGGAGTCTGGGTCAAGGGACTATCCAAGAGACCCAGTACTTC.